These 10 T cell receptor beta chains came from one sample sequenced in a study of CD8+CD57+ T cells in acquired aplastic anemia. Genomic DNA constituted the template upon which TCR beta VDJ and CDR3 profiling was performed. TCRdb fed the reads into MiXCR, producing one record per CDR3 protein. The profile shows some 160,000 distinct CDR3 sequences, less than 60% of them singletons. Previously, flow cytometry had revealed CD8+CD57+ cell expansion in the patients chosen for sequencing. Material for sequencing was sorted CD4+, CD8+, or CD8+CD57+ T cells (not recorded which) from PBMCs. The receptors were gathered from a human donor with aplastic anemia.

The table lists this clonotype with a few counts. The chain combines TRBV19 with TRBJ1-2; 7 nucleotides match TRBD1. The V segment lost 10 bases and the J segment 4 bases; nucleotides outside the gene matches: 12. CDR1 is LNHDA and CDR2 is SQIVND in the germline V gene (reference sequence). The CDR3 contains 14 residues. The CDR3 loop is CATSDREILYGYTF. Here the CDR3 DNA reads TGTGCCACTTCCGACAGGGAAATACTCTATGGCTACACCTTC.

This rearrangement joins TRBV19 to TRBJ2-3, with TRBD1 matching 8 bases. Trimming took 4 bases from V and 5 from J; bases not matched to a gene: 8. CDR1 is LNHDA and CDR2 is SQIVND in the germline V gene (reference sequence). The CDR3 consists of 15 residues. The chain's CDR3 is CASSRGQGKGDTQYF. In DNA form, the CDR3 reads TGTGCCAGTAGTAGAGGACAGGGAAAGGGAGATACGCAGTATTTT.

V gene TRBV7-3 combines with J gene TRBJ2-7, with D tentatively TRBD1 (5 bases). V gave up 6 bases and J gave up 1 base, with 19 bases separating them. Germline assignment: CDR1 SGHTA and CDR2 FQGTGA. The CDR3 spans 16 residues. The CDR3 protein is CASRPKGHSRSYEQYF. For the CDR3, the DNA is TGTGCCAGCAGGCCGAAGGGGCACAGTCGTTCCTACGAGCAGTACTTC.

This clonotype showed up many times. The rearrangement joins TRBV2 to TRBJ1-5, with unresolved D. The CDR3 loop spans 13 amino acids. Germline V gene data show CDR1 as SNHLY and CDR2 as FYNNEI. Trimming pared 7 bases from V and 4 bases from J, leaving 11 bases between. CDR3 in amino acids: CASNVVDNQPQHF. CDR3 coding DNA: TGTGCCAGCAACGTCGTCGATAATCAGCCCCAGCATTTT.

V and J are TRBV9 and TRBJ1-3; D uncertain. The V end was cut by 4 bases, the J end by 2 bases, with 13 bases between. The CDR3 covers 15 residues. Germline values: CDR1 SGDLS, CDR2 YYNGEE. The CDR3 DNA sequence: TGTGCCAGCAGCTTAGCTTCGGTCGCTGGAAACACCATATATTTT. It is translated as CASSLASVAGNTIYF.

This clonotype was picked up many times. The chain recombines TRBV7-2 with TRBJ1-2; a weak D match, TRBD1 (5 bases). The V end was cut by 2 bases, the J end by 7 bases, with 23 bases between. Germline lookup yields CDR1 SGHTA and CDR2 FQGNSA. The CDR3 runs 17 residues. CDR3 DNA sequence: TGTGCCAGCAGCTTATCGGCAGGGTCTTTCCCCCAAGGTGGCTACACCTTC. Encoded protein: CASSLSAGSFPQGGYTF.

This clonotype occurred many times. V and J are TRBV6-2 or TRBV6-3 and TRBJ2-5; TRBD2 matches at 8 bases. CDR1 and CDR2 (germline): MNHEY, SVGEGT. The CDR3 covers 13 residues. Trimming removed 4 bases from V and 5 bases from J; junction bases left unmatched: 3. The CDR3 sequence: CASSSSGGETQYF. The CDR3 DNA is TGTGCCAGCAGTTCGTCGGGGGGGGAGACCCAGTACTTC.

With regard to this clonotype: A read error may produce the germline difference seen at one junction end. V usage is TRBV13 and J usage is TRBJ2-6; D is perhaps TRBD1 or TRBD2 (6 bases each). The germline CDR1 and CDR2 sequences are PRHDT and FYEKMQ (reference sequence). This CDR3 has 17 residues. The CDR3 DNA reads TGTGCCAGCAGCTCCGGGACTCGCAGGCCGGGGGCCCACGTCCTGACTTTC. Translated, it gives CASSSGTRRPGAHVLTF.

This chain connects TRBV19 to TRBJ1-6; D is unresolved. The CDR3 spans 14 residues. V gave up 9 bases and J gave up 2 bases, with 11 bases separating them. Germline lookup yields CDR1 LNHDA and CDR2 SQIVND (reference sequence). The CDR3 loop is CASTHRTYNSPLHF. The CDR3 DNA follows: TGTGCCAGCACTCATCGGACCTATAATTCACCCCTCCACTTT.

The chain links TRBV7-2 to TRBJ2-3; 16 nucleotides agree with TRBD2. The CDR3 consists of 23 residues. Looked up from germline, CDR1 is SGHTA and CDR2 is FQGNSA. V dropped 4 bases and J dropped 3; count of bases not matched to a gene: 22. In DNA, the CDR3 is TGTGCCAGCAGCTCAGCCCCGGGACTAGCGGGAGGGCCGCGTCAGAAGATTACAGATACGCAGTATTTT. Protein: CASSSAPGLAGGPRQKITDTQYF.